Sequencing of this TCR beta chain was carried out in a study of cytomegalovirus exposure and HLA in healthy donors. Looking at the study overall: From HLA-typed donors, an early data release held approximately 85 million unique TCRs. The study, taken as a whole, reports: Association of a missense DCLRE1C variant with TCR beta V- and J-gene trimming was reported in a later analysis. Near-uniform donor sequencing depth was presumed by presence/absence analyses.

The length of the CDR3 is 17 residues. The V gene's germline CDR1 is SGHVS and CDR2 FNYEAQ. V shed 5 bases and J 0 bases; nucleotides not matched to a gene: 9. Vbeta (60) and Jbeta (13) primers were used in the PCR. Clones were read by immunoSEQ multiplex PCR, and TCRdb kept only the in-frame ones, dropping some. The sample holds about 150,000 clones, under 80% seen once. About this clone itself: Its antigen remains unknown.

The chain uses TRBV7-6 and TRBJ2-1, with 8 bases lining up with TRBD2. The receptor's source is a man in his thirties or forties in good health and CMV-seronegative. Input material: PBMCs. CDR3 DNA sequence: TGTGCCAGCAGCATGCCAGCGGGGGATTACTCCTACAATGAGCAGTTCTTC. The encoded protein is CASSMPAGDYSYNEQFF.